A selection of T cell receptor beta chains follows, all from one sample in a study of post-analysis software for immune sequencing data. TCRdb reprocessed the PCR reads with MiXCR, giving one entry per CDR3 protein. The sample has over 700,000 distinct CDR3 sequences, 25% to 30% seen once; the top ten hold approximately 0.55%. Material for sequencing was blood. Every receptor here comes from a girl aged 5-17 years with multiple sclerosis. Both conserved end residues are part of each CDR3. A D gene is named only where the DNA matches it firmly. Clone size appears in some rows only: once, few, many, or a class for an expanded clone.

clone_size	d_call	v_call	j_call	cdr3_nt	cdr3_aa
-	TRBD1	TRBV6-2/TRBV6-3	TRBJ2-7	TGTGCCAGCAGTTCAACGGGACAGGGGATCTACGAGCAGTACTTC	CASSSTGQGIYEQYF
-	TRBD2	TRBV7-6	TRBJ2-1	TGTGCCAGCAGCTCGCTAGCGGGAGTCACCTACAATGAGCAGTTCTTC	CASSSLAGVTYNEQFF
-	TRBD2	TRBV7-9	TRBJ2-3	TGTGCCAGCAGCCCCCCGAGGACTAGCGGAGTCAGCACAGATACGCAGTATTTT	CASSPPRTSGVSTDTQYF
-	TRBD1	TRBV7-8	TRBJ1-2	TGTGCCAGCAGCTTAGGGAACAGGGGTGAATATGGCTACACCTTC	CASSLGNRGEYGYTF
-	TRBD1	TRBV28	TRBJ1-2	TGTGCCAGCAGTCAACGGCCTGGGACAGGGGGATATGGCTACACCTTC	CASSQRPGTGGYGYTF
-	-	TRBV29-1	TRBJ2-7	TGCAGCGTGGTCGAGTATCTGGGGGAGCAGTACTTC	CSVVEYLGEQYF
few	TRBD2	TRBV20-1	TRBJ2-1	TGCAGTGCTCCAAGAGCGGGAGCCTACAATGAGCAGTTCTTC	CSAPRAGAYNEQFF
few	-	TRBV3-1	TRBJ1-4	TGTGCCAGCAGCCAAGGGCGGGGGACTTCTGAAAAACTGTTTTTT	CASSQGRGTSEKLFF
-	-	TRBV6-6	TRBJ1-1	TGTGCCAGCACCCTTCAGGGTAGGGCTGAAGCTTTCTTT	CASTLQGRAEAFF
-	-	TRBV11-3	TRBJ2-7	TGTGCCAGCAGCGCTCGGAGACCTAGCTACGAGCAGTACTTC	CASSARRPSYEQYF
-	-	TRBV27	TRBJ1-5	TGTGCCAGCAGTCCCCGGGGTGTGGTCAATCAGCCCCAGCATTTT	CASSPRGVVNQPQHF
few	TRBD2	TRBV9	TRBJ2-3	TGTGCCAGCAGCGCAAGCGGGAGGAAGGTGGATACGCAGTATTTT	CASSASGRKVDTQYF
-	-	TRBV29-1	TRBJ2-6	TGCAGCGTTGAGGTGGGGCACGGGTCTGGGGCCAACGTCCTGACTTTC	CSVEVGHGSGANVLTF
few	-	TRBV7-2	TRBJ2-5	TGTGCCAGCAGCTTACAAAGGGAGACCCAGTACTTC	CASSLQRETQYF
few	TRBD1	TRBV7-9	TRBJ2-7	TGTGCCAGCAGCTCCAAACCGGGACAGGGGGCATCTGAGCAGTACTTC	CASSSKPGQGASEQYF
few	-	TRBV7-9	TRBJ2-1	TGTGCCAGCAGGCAGGGCGCGGGGAATGAGCAGTTCTTC	CASRQGAGNEQFF
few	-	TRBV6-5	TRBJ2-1	TGTGCCAGCAGTTACTCGGGCAGAAGGGAGCAGTTCTTC	CASSYSGRREQFF
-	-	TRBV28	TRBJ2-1	TGTGCCAGCAGTTCCCAACCCCCAGGGGCGTACTCCTACAATGAGCAGTTCTTC	CASSSQPPGAYSYNEQFF
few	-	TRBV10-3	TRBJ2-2	TGTGCCATCAATAGTGGGGGTAACACCGGGGAGCTGTTTTTT	CAINSGGNTGELFF
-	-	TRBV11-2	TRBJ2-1	TGTGCCAGCACCCGGCCCAACCTTGGGGGTGAGCAGTTCTTC	CASTRPNLGGEQFF
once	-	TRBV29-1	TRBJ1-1	TGCAGCGTAGCGTGGGGCGGGAACACTGAAGCTTTCTTT	CSVAWGGNTEAFF
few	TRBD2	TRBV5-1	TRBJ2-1	TGCGCCAGCAGCTTGGTGGCGGGAGGAGTATCCTACAATGAGCAGTTCTTC	CASSLVAGGVSYNEQFF
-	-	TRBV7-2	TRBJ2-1	TGTGCCAGCAGCCTAATGCTAGGCGGCAATGAGCAGTTCTTC	CASSLMLGGNEQFF
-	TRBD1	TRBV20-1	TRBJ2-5	TGCAGTGCCACCAAGGGGGCACAAGAGACCCAGTACTTC	CSATKGAQETQYF
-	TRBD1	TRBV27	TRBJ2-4	TGTGCCAGCAGTCTCCGGGTGAGACAGGGATCTTGGGAGCAGTACTTC	CASSLRVRQGSWEQYF
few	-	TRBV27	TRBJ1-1	TGTGCCAGCAGCGTTGTCGCGAACACTGAAGCTTTCTTT	CASSVVANTEAFF
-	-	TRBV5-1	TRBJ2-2	TGCGCCAGCAGCTTGGCGGATGGGTACACCGGGGAGCTGTTTTTT	CASSLADGYTGELFF
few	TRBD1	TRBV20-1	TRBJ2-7	TGCAGTGCTAGTGGAACAGGGGCCTACGAGCAGTACTTC	CSASGTGAYEQYF
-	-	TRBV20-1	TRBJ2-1	TGCAGTGCCAGATATCTTGGGCGGAACAATGAGCAGTTCTTC	CSARYLGRNNEQFF
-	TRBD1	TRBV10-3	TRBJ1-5	TGTGCCATCAGTCCCGACAGGGAAGGCAATCAGCCCCAGCATTTT	CAISPDREGNQPQHF
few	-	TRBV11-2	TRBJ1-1	TGTGCCAGCAGCCCCCTACGGGTTACTGAAGCTTTCTTT	CASSPLRVTEAFF
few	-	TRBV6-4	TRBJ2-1	TGTGCCAGCAGTGAGAGCGGAGAGCCCTACAATGAGCAGTTCTTC	CASSESGEPYNEQFF
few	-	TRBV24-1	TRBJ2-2	TGTGCCACCAGTGACATGACCGATATCGCGAACACCGGGGAGCTGTTTTTT	CATSDMTDIANTGELFF
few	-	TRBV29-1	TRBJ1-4	TGCAGCGTTGGCATCGCAACTAATGAAAAACTGTTTTTT	CSVGIATNEKLFF
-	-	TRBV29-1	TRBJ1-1	TGCAGCGTCCAGCTCACCACAGGGTCAACTGAAGCTTTCTTT	CSVQLTTGSTEAFF
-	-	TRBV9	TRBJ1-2	TGTGCCAGCAGCGCCCGACAACTGGGTTATGGCTACACCTTC	CASSARQLGYGYTF